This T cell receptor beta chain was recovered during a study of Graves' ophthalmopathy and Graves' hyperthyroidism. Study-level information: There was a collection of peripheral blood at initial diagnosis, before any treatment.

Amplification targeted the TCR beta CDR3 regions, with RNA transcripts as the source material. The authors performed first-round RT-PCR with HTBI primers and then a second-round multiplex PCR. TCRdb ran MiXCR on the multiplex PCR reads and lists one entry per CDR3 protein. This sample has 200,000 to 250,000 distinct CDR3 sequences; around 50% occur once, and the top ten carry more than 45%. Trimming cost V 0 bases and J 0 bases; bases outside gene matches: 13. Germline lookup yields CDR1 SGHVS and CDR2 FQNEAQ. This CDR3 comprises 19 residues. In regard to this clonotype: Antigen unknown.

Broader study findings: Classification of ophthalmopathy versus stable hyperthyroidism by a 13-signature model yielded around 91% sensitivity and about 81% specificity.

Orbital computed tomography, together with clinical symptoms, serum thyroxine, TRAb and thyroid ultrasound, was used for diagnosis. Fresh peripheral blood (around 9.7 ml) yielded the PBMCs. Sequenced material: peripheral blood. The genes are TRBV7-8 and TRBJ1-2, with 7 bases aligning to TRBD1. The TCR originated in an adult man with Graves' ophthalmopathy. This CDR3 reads CASSLAGTAAPAPNYGYTF. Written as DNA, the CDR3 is TGTGCCAGCAGCTTAGCAGGGACAGCAGCCCCAGCACCTAACTATGGCTACACCTTC.